The 7 T cell receptor beta chains presented below share a single source sample, sequenced in a study of T cell responses to AZD1222 COVID-19 vaccine. The table came from immunoSEQ multiplex PCR; TCRdb's copy has only in-frame clones and leaves some out. The data contain around 140,000 clones, around 94% of them singletons. The sample consisted of peripheral blood, taken after recovery from COVID-19. Receptors were obtained from an adult who had recovered from COVID-19.

The J gene is TRBJ2-2, the V gene TRBV4-1; D is perhaps TRBD2 (5 bases). The CDR3 consists of 15 residues. Trimming pared 6 bases from V and 4 bases from J, leaving 15 bases between. Germline-derived CDR1 and CDR2 are MGHRA and YSYEKL. CDR3 region: CASRSRTLGTGELFF. CDR3 DNA: TGCGCCAGCAGATCGCGGACTCTTGGCACCGGGGAGCTGTTTTTT.

The chain joins TRBV3-1 (or the pseudogene TRBV3-2) to TRBJ1-2; 9 bases are a match to TRBD1. V trimming: 6 bases; J trimming: 5 bases; junction bases outside the gene matches: 7. There are 14 residues in the CDR3. Germline assignment: CDR1 LGHDT and CDR2 YNNKEL (reference sequence). The DNA for the CDR3 is TGTGCCAGCAGTCTCACAGGGGGCGATTATGGCTACACCTTC. Translation gives CASSLTGGDYGYTF.

CDR3 in amino acids: CASSMTSGFTPQHF. The DNA for the CDR3 is TGTGCCAGTAGTATGACCTCAGGTTTTACGCCCCAGCATTTT. The chain has TRBV19 and TRBJ1-5; no clear D gene. The CDR3 has 14 residues. Germline V gives CDR1 LNHDA, CDR2 SQIVND (reference sequence). V lost 3 bases and J 9 bases, leaving 15 bases between the germline ends.

This clone was observed a single time. The chain couples TRBV4-1 to TRBJ2-3, with no clear D. The CDR3 runs 16 residues. The V end lost 0 bases, the J end lost 0 bases, and 10 bases lay between the germline ends. The germline gives CDR1 MGHRA, CDR2 YSYEKL. The CDR3 spells CASSQDETASTDTQYF. The CDR3, as DNA: TGCGCCAGCAGCCAAGACGAAACGGCTAGCACAGATACGCAGTATTTT.

CDR3 nucleotide sequence: TGTGCCAGCAGTTTTGGTGGGGACACTGAAGCTTTCTTT. Protein product: CASSFGGDTEAFF. J is TRBJ1-1 and V is TRBV12-3 or TRBV12-4; D uncertain. V was pared by 3 bases and J by 3 bases, with 8 bases between. The CDR3 contains 13 residues.

This clone showed up just once. This rearrangement joins TRBV27 to TRBJ2-6; D is unclear. The germline V and J ends were trimmed by 0 bases and 0 bases, with 6 bases remaining between them. The germline gives CDR1 MNHEY, CDR2 SMNVEV (reference sequence). The CDR3 length is 16 residues. The CDR3 loop reads CASSLSLDSGANVLTF. In DNA, the CDR3 is TGTGCCAGCAGTTTATCCCTAGACTCTGGGGCCAACGTCCTGACTTTC.

The gene calls are TRBV11-2 and TRBJ2-1; 11 nucleotides agree with TRBD2. This CDR3 spans 16 amino acids. Trimming cost V 5 bases and J 5 bases; bases outside gene matches: 8. Per the germline V gene, CDR1 is SGHAT and CDR2 is FQNNGV. CDR3 nucleotide sequence: TGTGCCAGCAGCACATGGACTAGCGGGTTTCACAATGAGCAGTTCTTC. Amino acids: CASSTWTSGFHNEQFF. Full variable domain (missing parts from reference TRBV11-2 and TRBJ2-1): EAGVAQSPRYKIIEKRQSVAFWCNPISGHATLYWYQQILGQGPKLLIQFQNNGVVDDSQLPKDRFSAERLKGVDSTLKIQPAKLEDSAVYLCASSTWTSGFHNEQFFGPGTRLTVL.